These T cell receptor beta chains were read from a single sample in a study of CD8 T cells in Susac syndrome. TCRdb re-analysed the immunoSEQ multiplex PCR reads in MiXCR, keeping a single row per CDR3 protein. The sample holds 90,000 to 110,000 distinct CDR3 sequences; roughly 97% are singletons and the top ten take 0.096%. Material for sequencing was CD4+ T cells from PBMCs. Receptors were obtained from a human donor in good health. Both conserved end residues are part of each CDR3. A D gene is named only where the DNA matches it firmly. The size of a clone is reported for some rows only, either as once, few or many, or as a class for expanded clones.

abundance	d_gene	v_gene	j_gene	CDR3aa	CDR3nt
.	TRBD1	TRBV3-1	TRBJ2-1	CASSQHGRDSLYNEQFF	TGTGCCAGCAGCCAGCACGGCCGGGACAGCCTCTACAATGAGCAGTTCTTC
.	.	TRBV29-1	TRBJ1-2	CSVEQYTF	TGCAGCGTTGAACAATACACCTTC
once	.	TRBV29-1	TRBJ2-3	CSVVWTSTDTQYF	TGCAGCGTTGTATGGACGAGCACAGATACGCAGTATTTT
.	.	TRBV27	TRBJ1-2	CASSSLGVSSGYTF	TGTGCCAGCAGTTCCCTCGGAGTTTCCTCAGGCTACACCTTC
.	.	TRBV29-1	TRBJ1-5	CSVGGGASNQPQHF	TGCAGCGTTGGAGGAGGGGCTAGCAATCAGCCCCAGCATTTT
.	TRBD2	TRBV2	TRBJ2-1	CASSDLDGRAAEQFF	TGTGCCAGCAGTGATCTTGACGGGAGGGCCGCGGAGCAGTTCTTC
.	.	TRBV19	TRBJ1-1	CASSMSGYTEAFF	TGTGCCAGTAGTATGTCAGGGTACACTGAAGCTTTCTTT
.	.	TRBV27	TRBJ2-6	CASSLSGGLGFSGANVLTF	TGTGCCAGCAGTTTATCGGGGGGCCTGGGGTTCTCTGGGGCCAACGTCCTGACTTTC
.	TRBD1	TRBV29-1	TRBJ2-1	CSVGNRGPVDNEQFF	TGCAGCGTTGGGAACAGGGGACCGGTTGACAATGAGCAGTTCTTC
.	TRBD1	TRBV29-1	TRBJ2-2	CSALMGYRGLSGELFF	TGCAGCGCCCTGATGGGATACAGGGGTTTGTCCGGGGAGCTGTTTTTT
.	.	TRBV5-1	TRBJ2-4	CASSLDRTQNIQYF	TGCGCCAGCAGCTTGGACCGTACCCAAAACATTCAGTACTTC
few	.	TRBV2	TRBJ2-5	CASSVGETQYF	TGTGCCAGCAGTGTAGGAGAGACCCAGTACTTC
.	.	TRBV29-1	TRBJ2-3	CSVSVQGRTDTQYF	TGCAGCGTGTCCGTACAGGGTAGAACAGATACGCAGTATTTT
.	TRBD1	TRBV29-1	TRBJ1-2	CSVVGQGVNGYTF	TGCAGCGTTGTTGGACAGGGGGTTAATGGCTACACCTTC
once	.	TRBV24-1	TRBJ1-2	CATSDPPTDGDYGYTF	TGTGCCACCAGTGACCCCCCGACAGACGGGGACTATGGCTACACCTTC
.	.	TRBV11-1	TRBJ2-5	CASSPRGGKTQETQYF	TGTGCCAGCAGCCCCCGGGGCGGAAAAACGCAAGAGACCCAGTACTTC
.	TRBD2	TRBV3-1	TRBJ2-3	CASSQEIKAGVADTQYF	TGTGCCAGCAGCCAAGAAATCAAAGCGGGAGTCGCAGATACGCAGTATTTT
.	TRBD1	TRBV5-4	TRBJ2-1	CASSLTGTGISYNEQFF	TGTGCCAGCAGCTTGACCGGGACAGGAATCTCCTACAATGAGCAGTTCTTC
.	.	TRBV6-2/TRBV6-3	TRBJ2-6	CASSYSNLLSGGANVLTF	TGTGCCAGCAGTTACTCGAATCTACTGAGCGGTGGGGCCAACGTCCTGACTTTC
.	TRBD2	TRBV19	TRBJ2-7	CASSITPGTSFYEQYF	TGTGCCAGTAGTATAACTCCCGGGACTAGCTTCTACGAGCAGTACTTC
.	.	TRBV4-1	TRBJ1-6	CASSQIQVSPLHF	TGCGCCAGCAGCCAAATCCAGGTCTCACCCCTCCACTTT
.	TRBD2	TRBV7-2	TRBJ2-7	CASSTGLAYYEQYF	TGTGCCAGCAGCACGGGACTAGCCTACTACGAGCAGTACTTC
once	.	TRBV2	TRBJ2-2	CASRTDSNTGELFF	TGTGCCAGCAGAACGGACAGCAACACCGGGGAGCTGTTTTTT
.	.	TRBV7-2	TRBJ2-1	CASSLVGGVSYNEQFF	TGTGCCAGCAGCTTAGTGGGGGGAGTGTCCTACAATGAGCAGTTCTTC
.	.	TRBV20-1	TRBJ1-6	CSARDRAGSPLHF	TGCAGTGCCCGAGATAGGGCTGGCTCACCCCTCCACTTT
.	.	TRBV24-1	TRBJ2-1	CATSDGYRVSYNEQFF	TGTGCCACCAGTGATGGCTACAGGGTCTCCTACAATGAGCAGTTCTTC
.	TRBD1	TRBV29-1	TRBJ2-7	CSVDRGLNEQYF	TGCAGCGTGGACAGGGGGCTTAACGAGCAGTACTTC
.	.	TRBV9	TRBJ2-7	CASSASWSVYEQYF	TGTGCCAGCAGCGCCTCCTGGTCTGTATACGAGCAGTACTTC
.	.	TRBV4-1	TRBJ1-4	CASSQLQGINEKLFF	TGCGCCAGCAGCCAACTACAGGGCATTAATGAAAAACTGTTTTTT
.	.	TRBV29-1	TRBJ1-1	CSHGGVTEAFF	TGCAGCCATGGGGGGGTCACTGAAGCTTTCTTT
.	.	TRBV2	TRBJ1-1	CASKGPGGVNTEAFF	TGTGCCAGCAAGGGTCCCGGAGGGGTGAACACTGAAGCTTTCTTT
.	.	TRBV12-3/TRBV12-4	TRBJ2-7	CASSFRSTYEQYF	TGTGCCAGCAGTTTCCGTTCCACCTACGAGCAGTACTTC
.	.	TRBV5-6	TRBJ2-1	CASSLPTNNEQFF	TGTGCCAGCAGCTTACCAACTAACAATGAGCAGTTCTTC
.	TRBD1	TRBV4-1	TRBJ2-5	CASSPNRGRETQYF	TGCGCCAGCAGCCCAAACAGGGGGAGGGAGACCCAGTACTTC
.	.	TRBV19	TRBJ1-2	CASSIMANYGYTF	TGTGCCAGTAGTATTATGGCCAACTATGGCTACACCTTC
.	.	TRBV18	TRBJ1-5	CASSPSTGDQPQHF	TGTGCCAGCTCACCTTCTACCGGAGATCAGCCCCAGCATTTT
.	TRBD2	TRBV20-1	TRBJ2-3	CSASVSGRPPDTQYF	TGCAGTGCTAGTGTTAGCGGGAGGCCCCCAGATACGCAGTATTTT
once	TRBD1	TRBV12-3/TRBV12-4	TRBJ2-7	CASSLGTGPSSYEQYF	TGTGCCAGCAGTTTAGGGACAGGGCCAAGCTCCTACGAGCAGTACTTC
.	TRBD2	TRBV7-2	TRBJ2-7	CASSLASGSTYEQYF	TGTGCCAGCAGCTTAGCAAGCGGGAGTACCTACGAGCAGTACTTC
.	TRBD1	TRBV29-1	TRBJ2-1	CSADGGQAYYNEQFF	TGCAGCGCCGACGGGGGACAGGCCTATTACAATGAGCAGTTCTTC
.	.	TRBV6-1	TRBJ1-6	CASRPPGTGRNSPLHF	TGTGCCAGCAGGCCCCCGGGGACCGGACGTAATTCACCCCTCCACTTT
.	.	TRBV7-9	TRBJ2-7	CASSLVAGTYEQYF	TGTGCCAGCAGCTTAGTGGCAGGGACCTACGAGCAGTACTTC
.	.	TRBV12-3/TRBV12-4	TRBJ1-1	CASSPTGQGTEAFF	TGTGCCAGCAGCCCCACTGGGCAGGGCACTGAAGCTTTCTTT
.	.	TRBV5-1	TRBJ2-2	CASTRQANTGELFF	TGCGCCAGCACCCGACAAGCGAACACCGGGGAGCTGTTTTTT
.	.	TRBV5-6	TRBJ2-3	CASSRGGRDTDTQYF	TGTGCCAGCAGCCGAGGGGGGAGGGACACAGATACGCAGTATTTT
.	TRBD1	TRBV5-6	TRBJ2-7	CASSRGTVNTYEQYF	TGTGCCAGCAGCCGAGGGACAGTGAACACCTACGAGCAGTACTTC